This is a list of T cell receptor beta chains from one sample in a study of blood T cell repertoires in COVID-19. Here immunoSEQ multiplex PCR was the method, and the copy in TCRdb shows in-frame clones only, minus some. The data show 200,000 to 250,000 clones, more than 70% seen once. The specimen was peripheral blood. These receptors all stem from a woman between 55 and 75 years old with acute or convalescent COVID-19. CDR3s include the opening cysteine and the closing phenylalanine or tryptophan. A D gene is named only where the DNA matches it firmly. Size is stated for part of the rows, as once, few or many counts, or as a class when the clone is expanded.

size	D	V	J	DNA	CDR3
-	-	TRBV4-3	TRBJ2-3	TGCGCCAGCAGCCAAGGAGAGGCGGATACGCAGTATTTT	CASSQGEADTQYF
-	-	TRBV19	TRBJ2-5	TGTGCCAGTAGTGTAATAACTCGGGAGACCCAGTACTTC	CASSVITRETQYF
-	TRBD2	TRBV2	TRBJ2-7	TGTGCCAGCAGAAGCGGGACTAGCGGAAGGGGGATATACTTC	CASRSGTSGRGIYF
-	TRBD1	TRBV24-1	TRBJ2-5	TGTGCCACCAGTGTCGCAGGGGGTGACCAGTACTTC	CATSVAGGDQYF
-	-	TRBV3-1/TRBV3-2	TRBJ1-2	TGTGCCAGCAGCCAAGTTCAGACAGATGGCTACACCTTC	CASSQVQTDGYTF
-	-	TRBV18	TRBJ1-4	TGTGCCAGCTCACCACGGGCGACTAATGAAAAACTGTTTTTT	CASSPRATNEKLFF
-	-	TRBV21-1	TRBJ1-1	TGTGCCAGCAGCAAGAGACAGGGCTTACTACCCTTGGACACTGAAGCTTTCTTT	CASSKRQGLLPLDTEAFF
-	TRBD1	TRBV27	TRBJ2-2	TGTGCCAGCAGTTTCGAGACAGGGCCCGGGGAGCTGTTTTTT	CASSFETGPGELFF
-	-	TRBV6-5	TRBJ2-6	TGTGCCACCACGCGGGGTGCTGGGGCCAACGTCCTGACTTTC	CATTRGAGANVLTF
-	-	TRBV18	TRBJ2-7	TGTGCCAGCTCACCACCGGGGCTTAGGGTGGTCTACGAGCAGTACTTC	CASSPPGLRVVYEQYF
-	-	TRBV29-1	TRBJ1-1	TGCAGCGCACGCGACAGTGAAGCTTTCTTT	CSARDSEAFF
-	TRBD1	TRBV3-1/TRBV3-2	TRBJ2-7	TGTGCCAGCAGCCTTGACAGGGGGTATGAGCAGTACTTC	CASSLDRGYEQYF
-	-	TRBV5-4	TRBJ1-4	TGTGCCAGCAGCCGAGACAGAGGTGTTAAACTGTTTTTT	CASSRDRGVKLFF
-	TRBD1	TRBV28	TRBJ1-3	TGTGCCAGCAGACCCTCCGGGACAGCAGGAAACACCATATATTTT	CASRPSGTAGNTIYF
-	-	TRBV6-5	TRBJ1-3	TGTGCCAGCAGTCCCGACAGGAGCTCTGGAAACACCATATATTTT	CASSPDRSSGNTIYF
-	-	TRBV28	TRBJ1-3	TGTGCCAGCAGTTTAGCGAACACCATATATTTT	CASSLANTIYF
-	TRBD1	TRBV28	TRBJ2-7	TGTGCCAGCAGTCCAACCCCACAGGGGGGCGAGCAGTACTTC	CASSPTPQGGEQYF
-	TRBD2	TRBV5-1	TRBJ2-7	TGCGCCAGCACTGCGGGACTAGCGGGGTCCTACGAGCAGTACTTC	CASTAGLAGSYEQYF
-	-	TRBV29-1	TRBJ2-2	TGCAGCGTTCTGCAGGGCAATCCCGGGGAGCTGTTTTTT	CSVLQGNPGELFF
-	-	TRBV18	TRBJ2-6	TGTGCCAGCTCACCACTCCAGTACTCTGGGGCCAACGTCCTGACTTTC	CASSPLQYSGANVLTF
-	-	TRBV3-1/TRBV3-2	TRBJ2-1	TGTGCCAGCAGCCAAAGTTGGGGAGGTGGTATTGGTGAGCAGTTCTTC	CASSQSWGGGIGEQFF
few	TRBD2	TRBV15	TRBJ2-3	TGTGCCACCAACCTGAACGGGAGGGCGACAGATACGCAGTATTTT	CATNLNGRATDTQYF
-	TRBD1	TRBV19	TRBJ1-2	TGTGCCAGTAACCGAGACAGGGGGCTAGACTATGGCTACACCTTC	CASNRDRGLDYGYTF
-	TRBD1	TRBV11-2	TRBJ2-3	TGTGCCAGCAGCTCCCTAGGGGACAGAGATACGCAGTATTTT	CASSSLGDRDTQYF
few	TRBD1	TRBV7-9	TRBJ1-1	TGTGCCAGCAGCAGACAGGGGGTAACTGAAGCTTTCTTT	CASSRQGVTEAFF
-	TRBD1	TRBV5-1	TRBJ1-1	TGCGCCAGCAGTCGCAGCGGACAGGGGGACACTGAAGCTTTCTTT	CASSRSGQGDTEAFF
-	TRBD1	TRBV11-2	TRBJ1-1	TGTGCCAGCAGCTTAGCGACAGGGATAACTGAAGCTTTCTTT	CASSLATGITEAFF
-	TRBD1	TRBV28	TRBJ2-5	TGTGCCACCCACAGGGGGTCTTTGGAGACCCAGTACTTC	CATHRGSLETQYF
-	TRBD2	TRBV11-3	TRBJ2-1	TGTGCCAGCAGCTTAGCAGGGACTAGCGGGGGCAATGAGCAGTTCTTC	CASSLAGTSGGNEQFF
-	-	TRBV27	TRBJ1-5	TGTGCCAGCAGTACCACCTTGGGCAGCTATAGCAATCAGCCCCAGCATTTT	CASSTTLGSYSNQPQHF
-	-	TRBV19	TRBJ2-3	TGTGCCACAGGTAGCGGTAATACGCAGTATTTT	CATGSGNTQYF
-	-	TRBV3-1/TRBV3-2	TRBJ1-5	TGTGCCAGCAGCCAAAAGGGAACAGGGCGACAGCATTTT	CASSQKGTGRQHF
once	-	TRBV19	TRBJ1-5	TGTGCCAGTATCTTACATTTGGCGGGGGATTATTCGGGTCAGCCCCAGCATTTT	CASILHLAGDYSGQPQHF
-	-	TRBV5-6	TRBJ1-3	TGTGCCAGCAGCTGGAGGGACGCCTCCTCTGGAAACACCATATATTTT	CASSWRDASSGNTIYF
-	-	TRBV30	TRBJ1-5	TGTGCCTCCCCAGGGTTTCGCAATAGCAATCAGCCCCAGCATTTT	CASPGFRNSNQPQHF
-	-	TRBV30	TRBJ1-3	TGTGCCTGGAGTGGCTTAGAGGGCCGGAGAAACACCATATATTTT	CAWSGLEGRRNTIYF
-	-	TRBV14	TRBJ2-7	TGTGCCAGCAGTCAGCAAATCGGGAACGAGCAGTACTTC	CASSQQIGNEQYF
once	TRBD2	TRBV3-1/TRBV3-2	TRBJ2-3	TGTGCCAGCAGCCAAGATAGGGCTAGCGGGAGCACAGATACGCAGTATTTT	CASSQDRASGSTDTQYF
-	TRBD2	TRBV7-2	TRBJ2-5	TGTGCCAGCAGCTCCCCGCCTAGCGGGATAGAGACCCAGTACTTC	CASSSPPSGIETQYF
once	TRBD1	TRBV30	TRBJ1-2	TGTGCCTGGGTAAACCGGGACAGGGGGAACTATGGCTACACCTTC	CAWVNRDRGNYGYTF
-	TRBD2	TRBV7-8	TRBJ2-4	TGTGCCAGCAGCTTCGGACTAGCGGGAGTCGGGGCCAAAAACATTCAGTACTTC	CASSFGLAGVGAKNIQYF
-	TRBD1	TRBV28	TRBJ1-1	TGTGCCAGCAGCCCAGGGGGGTGGAACACTGAAGCTTTCTTT	CASSPGGWNTEAFF
-	-	TRBV9	TRBJ2-1	TGTGCCAGCGGAAGGGAGAGCTCCTACAATGAGCAGTTCTTC	CASGRESSYNEQFF